This T cell receptor beta chain was identified in a study of T-cell memory formation after mild COVID-19. From germline, CDR1 is SGHRS and CDR2 YFSETQ. Trimming stripped 4 bases from V and 7 bases from J, with 9 bases between. The CDR3 is made up of 12 amino acids. In this sample, this clonotype turned up many times. TCRdb independently ran MiXCR on the 5' RACE reads; one entry per CDR3 protein. Altogether 250,000 to 350,000 distinct CDR3 sequences are present, approximately 16% being singletons, with the ten largest covering roughly 20%. The specimen sequenced was PBMCs or a T cell subset sorted from them (not recorded which). This chain joins TRBV5-1 and TRBJ2-1, with no clear D. This receptor was identified in a man between 18 and 29 years old who had mild COVID-19 (a few samples of this study predate the infection). Cell type and time point are not known. The DNA of the CDR3 is TGCGCCAGCAGCCAAACCCATAATGAGCAGTTCTTC. It specifies CASSQTHNEQFF. Full variable domain (remainder filled in from reference TRBV5-1 and TRBJ2-1): KAGVTQTPRYLIKTRGQQVTLSCSPISGHRSVSWYQQTPGQGLQFLFEYFSETQRNKGNFPGRFSGRQFSNSRSEMNVSTLELGDSALYLCASSQTHNEQFFGPGTRLTVL.